This TCR beta chain is drawn from a study of T cells in Graves' hyperthyroidism and ophthalmopathy. The cohort's ophthalmopathy patients, a group with duration under 3 months, had a Clinical Activity Score of at least 3 and a NOSPECS grade of at least 4. The investigators amplified TCR beta CDR3 regions from RNA transcripts. During a first-round RT-PCR of the TCR CDR3, the HTBI primer set was used. One entry per CDR3 protein, called by TCRdb with MiXCR from the multiplex PCR reads. The sample shows approximately 610,000 distinct CDR3 sequences, approximately 14% of them seen only once. The sample holds many counts of this clonotype. This CDR3 has 16 amino acids. Trimming at V came to 2 bases and at J to 2 bases, leaving 6 bases not matched to a gene. CDR1 and CDR2 from the germline V gene are MNHEY and SVGEGT.

The TCR originated in a woman in her 40s with Graves' ophthalmopathy. Sequenced sample: blood. The V and J genes are TRBV6-2 or TRBV6-3 and TRBJ2-1, with 7 bases fitting TRBD2. This CDR3 is CASSYEAGRTYNEQFF. The CDR3 coding sequence is TGTGCCAGCAGTTACGAAGCGGGAAGAACCTACAATGAGCAGTTCTTC.